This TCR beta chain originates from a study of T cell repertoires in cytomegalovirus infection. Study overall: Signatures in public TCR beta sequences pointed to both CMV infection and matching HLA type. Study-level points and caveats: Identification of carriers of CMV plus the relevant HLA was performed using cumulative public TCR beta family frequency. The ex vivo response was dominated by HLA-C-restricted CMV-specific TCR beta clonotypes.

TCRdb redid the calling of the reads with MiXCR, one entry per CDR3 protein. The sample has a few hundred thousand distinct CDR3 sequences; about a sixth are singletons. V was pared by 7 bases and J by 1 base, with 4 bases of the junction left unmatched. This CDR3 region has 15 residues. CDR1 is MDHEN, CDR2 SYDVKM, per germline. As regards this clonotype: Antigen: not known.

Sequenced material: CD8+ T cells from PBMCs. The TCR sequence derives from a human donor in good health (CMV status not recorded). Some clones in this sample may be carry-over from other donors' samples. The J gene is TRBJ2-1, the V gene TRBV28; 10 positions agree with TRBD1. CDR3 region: CASTTDRGSYNEQFF. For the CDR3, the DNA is TGTGCCAGCACCACGGACAGGGGGTCCTACAATGAGCAGTTCTTC.